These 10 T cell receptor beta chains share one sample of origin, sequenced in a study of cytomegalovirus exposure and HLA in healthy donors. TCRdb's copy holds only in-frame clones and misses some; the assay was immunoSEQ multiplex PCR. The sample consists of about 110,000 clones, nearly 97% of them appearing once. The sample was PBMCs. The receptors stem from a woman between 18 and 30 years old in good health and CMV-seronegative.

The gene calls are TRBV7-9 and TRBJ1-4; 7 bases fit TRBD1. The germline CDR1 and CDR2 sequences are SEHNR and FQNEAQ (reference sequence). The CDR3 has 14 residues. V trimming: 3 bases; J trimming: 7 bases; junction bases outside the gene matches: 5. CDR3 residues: CASSFQTGSEKLFF. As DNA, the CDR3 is TGTGCCAGCAGCTTCCAGACAGGGAGTGAAAAACTGTTTTTT.

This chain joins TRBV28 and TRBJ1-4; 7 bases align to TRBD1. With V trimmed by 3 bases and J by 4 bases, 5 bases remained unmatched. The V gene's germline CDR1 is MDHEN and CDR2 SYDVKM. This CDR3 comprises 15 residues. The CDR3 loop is CASSFGQASNEKLFF. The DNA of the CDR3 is TGTGCCAGCAGTTTCGGACAGGCGAGTAATGAAAAACTGTTTTTT.

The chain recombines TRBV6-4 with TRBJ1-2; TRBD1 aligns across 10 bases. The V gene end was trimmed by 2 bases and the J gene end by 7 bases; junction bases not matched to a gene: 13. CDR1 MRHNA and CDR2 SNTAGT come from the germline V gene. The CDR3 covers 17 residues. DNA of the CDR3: TGTGCCAGCAGTGACACAGCCGGGACAGGGGTTTTAGGTGGCTACACCTTC. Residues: CASSDTAGTGVLGGYTF.

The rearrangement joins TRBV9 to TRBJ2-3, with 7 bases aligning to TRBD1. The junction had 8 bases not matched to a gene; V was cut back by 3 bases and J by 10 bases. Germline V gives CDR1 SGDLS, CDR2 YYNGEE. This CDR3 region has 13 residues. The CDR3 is CASSALQGVSQYF. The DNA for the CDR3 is TGTGCCAGCAGCGCCCTCCAGGGGGTATCGCAGTATTTT. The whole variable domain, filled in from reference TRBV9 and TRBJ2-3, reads DSGVTQTPKHLITATGQRVTLRCSPRSGDLSVYWYQQSLDQGLQFLIQYYNGEERAKGNILERFSAQQFPDLHSELNLSSLELGDSALYFCASSALQGVSQYFGPGTRLTVL.

The CDR3, as DNA: TGTGCCAGCAGCGGACGGGGGGGCCGGGAAGATACGCAGTATTTT. Amino acids: CASSGRGGREDTQYF. V is TRBV9 and J is TRBJ2-3; 8 positions match TRBD2. The length of the CDR3 is 15 residues. With 3 bases clipped from V and 5 bases from J, the junction kept 8 bases outside the gene matches. From germline, CDR1 is SGDLS and CDR2 YYNGEE.

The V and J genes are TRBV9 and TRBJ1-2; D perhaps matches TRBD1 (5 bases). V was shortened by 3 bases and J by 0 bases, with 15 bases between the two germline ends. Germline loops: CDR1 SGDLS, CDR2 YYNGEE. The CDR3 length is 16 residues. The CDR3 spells CASSGHPTATNYGYTF. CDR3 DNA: TGTGCCAGCAGCGGACATCCGACAGCTACTAACTATGGCTACACCTTC.

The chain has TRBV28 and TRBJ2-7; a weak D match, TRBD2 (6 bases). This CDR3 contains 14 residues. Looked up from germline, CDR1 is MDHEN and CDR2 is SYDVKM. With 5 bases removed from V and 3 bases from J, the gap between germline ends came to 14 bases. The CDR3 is CASSRGDGIYEQYF. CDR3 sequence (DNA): TGTGCCAGCAGTCGCGGGGACGGTATCTACGAGCAGTACTTC.

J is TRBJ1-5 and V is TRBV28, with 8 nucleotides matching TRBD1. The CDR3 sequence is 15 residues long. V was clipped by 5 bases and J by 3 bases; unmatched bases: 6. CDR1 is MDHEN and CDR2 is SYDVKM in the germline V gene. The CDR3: CASSTGDRYNQPQHF. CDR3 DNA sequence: TGTGCCAGCAGTACCGGGGACAGGTACAATCAGCCCCAGCATTTT.

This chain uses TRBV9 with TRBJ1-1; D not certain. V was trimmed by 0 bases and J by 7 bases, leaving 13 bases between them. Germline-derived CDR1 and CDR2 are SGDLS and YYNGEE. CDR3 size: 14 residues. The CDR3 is CASSVAGGSVEAFF. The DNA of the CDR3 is TGTGCCAGCAGCGTAGCTGGAGGGTCTGTTGAAGCTTTCTTT.

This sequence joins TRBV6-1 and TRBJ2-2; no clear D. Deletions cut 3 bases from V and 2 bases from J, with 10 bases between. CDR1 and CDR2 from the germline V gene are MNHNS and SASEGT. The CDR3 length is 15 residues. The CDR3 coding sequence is TGTGCCAGCAGTGACCGGCAGACAAACACCGGGGAGCTGTTTTTT. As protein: CASSDRQTNTGELFF.